This T cell receptor (beta chain) was retrieved from a study of T-cell reconstitution after alpha-beta-depleted transplantation in children. Broader study findings: Newly made T cells mostly supplied T-cell counts and diversity one year after transplant. Several hundred expanded graft clones reportedly supplied alpha-beta T cells about two months after transplant. For some patients, TCRbeta diversity was high at day 60 because of recipient T cells and thymic progenitors that survived.

TCRbeta library construction was performed incorporating unique molecular identifiers. TCRdb itself ran the PCR reads through MiXCR, one entry per CDR3 protein. The sample holds fewer than 550,000 distinct CDR3 sequences, roughly 15% seen once. This clonotype has a handful of counts. Its matching antigen is unknown. V lost 6 bases and J 5 bases, leaving 16 bases between the germline ends. Germline V gene data show CDR1 as MGHRA and CDR2 as YSYEKL. The CDR3 has 14 residues. The TCR was taken from a boy under three years old who had a stem cell transplant for Wiskott-Aldrich syndrome, so the T cells may come from the graft donor. The chain links TRBV4-1 to TRBJ2-5, with a weak D call TRBD1 (6 bases). This specimen was PBMCs, mostly from graft donor cells, taken 360 days after TCRalphabeta/CD19-depleted stem cell transplant. The CDR3 DNA reads as TGCGCCAGCAGACCACAGGGAATCGGGGAGACCCAGTACTTC. This codes for CASRPQGIGETQYF.